This TCR beta chain was profiled in a study of identical twins. General study results and limits: Out-of-frame sharing of TCR alpha in monozygotic twins was underestimated by models. Zero-insertion results could be subject to partial confounding by invariant MAIT and iNKT cells.

There are a few counts of this clonotype. What it binds is unknown. In TCRdb, the 5' RACE reads were re-called with MiXCR into one record per CDR3 protein. The table has under 1 million distinct CDR3 sequences, approximately 13% seen once. The same sample was also studied in work on yellow fever vaccine responses in identical twins. Per that paper: Twins reportedly mounted vaccine T cell responses that seemed partly convergent, partly personalized.

This receptor was taken from a young woman in good health. Sequencing was performed on PBMCs.

The chain's CDR3 is CASSQGLQGVSSPLHF. CDR3 nucleotide sequence: TGTGCCAGCAGCCAAGGGTTACAGGGTGTCTCTTCACCCCTCCACTTT. The chain combines TRBV4-2 with TRBJ1-6, with D perhaps matching TRBD1 (6 bases). The germline gives CDR1 LGHNA, CDR2 YNFKEQ. Trimming took off 1 base at V and 9 bases at J, with 16 bases between the two ends. This CDR3 spans 16 amino acids.